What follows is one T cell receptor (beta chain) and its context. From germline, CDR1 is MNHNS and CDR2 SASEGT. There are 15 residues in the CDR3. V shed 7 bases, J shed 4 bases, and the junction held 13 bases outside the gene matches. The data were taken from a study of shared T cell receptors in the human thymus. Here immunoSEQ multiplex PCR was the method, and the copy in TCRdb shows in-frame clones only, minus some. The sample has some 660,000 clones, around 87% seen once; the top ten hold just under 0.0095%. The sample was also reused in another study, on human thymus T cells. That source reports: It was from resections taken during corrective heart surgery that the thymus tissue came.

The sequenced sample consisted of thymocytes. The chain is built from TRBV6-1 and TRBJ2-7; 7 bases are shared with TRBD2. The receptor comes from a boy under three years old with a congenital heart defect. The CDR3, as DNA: TGTGCCAGCAAGCCCCGGGAGGTTTTTATTTACGAGCAGTACTTC. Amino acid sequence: CASKPREVFIYEQYF.